The 2 T cell receptor beta chains in this list originate from one sample, sequenced in a study of CD8 T cells in Susac syndrome. cDNA came from approximately 0.5 to 1 ug RNA primed by random hexamers. TCRdb itself ran the immunoSEQ multiplex PCR reads through MiXCR, one entry per CDR3 protein. The table lists about 150,000 distinct CDR3 sequences, roughly nine tenths of them singletons. Input material: CD4+ T cells from PBMCs. The receptors shown here come from a human donor in good health.

The V and J genes are TRBV20-1 and TRBJ1-2, with D hard to call. Deletions cut 0 bases from V and 5 bases from J, with 7 bases between. The CDR3 contains 12 residues. Germline V gives CDR1 DFQATT, CDR2 SNEGSKA (reference sequence). DNA for the CDR3: TGCAGTGCTAGAGATTTACCGTATGGCTACACCTTC. Its translation is CSARDLPYGYTF.

The gene calls are TRBV5-1 and TRBJ1-1, with a weak D call TRBD1 (5 bases). Germline CDR1 is SGHRS and CDR2 is YFSETQ. The CDR3 contains 13 residues. V was shortened by 4 bases and J by 2 bases, with 9 bases between the two germline ends. The CDR3 DNA reads TGCGCCAGCAGCCCAGGGTTTAACACTGAAGCTTTCTTT. Protein sequence: CASSPGFNTEAFF.